The clone carrying this TCR beta chain was seen at least ten times. Its antigen remains unknown. Through Arm-PCR of CDR3 regions and iRepertoire HTBI primers, TCR beta libraries were built. In the original analysis: Sample data revealed roughly 62 TRBV and some 13 TRBJ segments. TCRdb analysed the multiplex PCR reads with MiXCR anew, one entry per CDR3 protein. What appears here as the V and J calls and clone size reflects TCRdb's work, not the paper's. The repertoire holds roughly 490,000 distinct CDR3 sequences, with 20% to 25% as singletons. Time point defined: persistent/refractory GD, antithyroid drugs over 5 years with positive TRAb. PBMC-extracted RNA yielded the TCR library. The CDR3 is 14 residues long. Germline CDR1 and CDR2: DFQATT and SNEGSKA (reference sequence). The V end was cut by 0 bases, the J end by 7 bases, with 16 bases between. The data originate from a study of regulatory T cells in long-lasting Graves disease. For the study at large: A definition of persistent Graves' disease required over 5 years of antithyroid drugs plus positive TSH receptor antibodies.

The study's findings and limits: Newly diagnosed Graves' patients had higher TCR diversity than persistent ones. Persistent patients had a count of shared public clonotypes (roughly 2,500) that exceeded that of new patients (roughly 1,000).

The chain uses TRBV20-1 and TRBJ2-7, with a possible D match to TRBD1 (5 bases). The TCR originated in a female donor with Graves disease. The source was peripheral blood mononuclear cells (PBMCs), collected when the disease was refractory, from a patient treated with antithyroid drugs. CDR3 in amino acids: CSARDRDSQWEQYF. Here the CDR3 DNA reads TGCAGTGCTAGAGATCGAGACAGCCAGTGGGAGCAGTACTTC.